Listed here are 24 T cell receptor beta chains from one sample, sequenced in a study of beta chain features in type 1 diabetes. Broader study findings: Across all four CD4+ subsets, people with type 1 diabetes showed modestly shorter TCRB CDR3s.

No antigen has been identified for these receptors. The sequenced template was cDNA made from the entire isolated RNA. Sequencing used immunoSEQ multiplex PCR; TCRdb keeps in-frame clones, though not all of them. The data hold roughly 330,000 clones, with approximately 12% observed a single time. The specimen sequenced was naive CD4+ T cells from blood. These receptors came from a young woman with type 1 diabetes.

This clone was counted a few times. The chain joins TRBV7-9 to TRBJ2-3; D not resolved. This CDR3 comprises 14 residues. V lost 1 base and J lost 5, with 10 bases in between. CDR1 SEHNR and CDR2 FQNEAQ come from the germline V gene (reference sequence). The CDR3 region is CASSLDRTLDTQYF. The CDR3 nucleotides are TGTGCCAGCAGCTTAGACCGAACATTAGATACGCAGTATTTT.

In its sample, this clone was seen a few times. This chain joins TRBV4-1 and TRBJ2-7, with 7 nucleotides matching TRBD2. CDR3 length: 16 residues. V shed 4 bases, J shed 2 bases, and the junction held 11 bases outside the gene matches. Germline V gene lookup returns CDR1 MGHRA and CDR2 YSYEKL. The CDR3 nucleotides read TGCGCCAGCAGCCTTCTGCCTAGCGGAATTCCCTACGAGCAGTACTTC. Residues: CASSLLPSGIPYEQYF.

This clone has just a few counts. J is TRBJ2-1 and V is TRBV29-1, with 13 bases fitting TRBD2. The germline V gene encodes CDR1 SQVTM and CDR2 ANQGSEA. The CDR3 spans 18 residues. V gave up 3 bases and J gave up 9 bases; unmatched junction bases: 17. CDR3 protein: CSVEYPKGLAGVWGEQFF. DNA for the CDR3: TGCAGCGTTGAGTATCCCAAAGGACTAGCGGGAGTTTGGGGTGAGCAGTTCTTC.

The sample holds a few counts of this clone. The chain has TRBV18 and TRBJ2-3; 7 bases are shared with TRBD2. Germline CDR1 is KGHSH and CDR2 is LQKENI. CDR3 size: 14 residues. With V trimmed by 6 bases and J by 2 bases, 5 bases remained unmatched. The CDR3 protein is CASSRESDTDTQYF. In nucleotides, the CDR3 is TGTGCCAGCTCGCGGGAGAGCGACACAGATACGCAGTATTTT.

The chain combines TRBV30 with TRBJ1-2; D is possibly TRBD1 (6 bases). The V gene lost 4 bases and the J gene lost 2 bases, with 14 bases spanning the gap. The CDR3 has 14 amino acids. CDR1 is GTSNPN and CDR2 is SVGIG in the germline V gene (reference sequence). DNA for the CDR3: TGTGCCTGGATTTCCCGGGACACAAACTATGGCTACACCTTC. It encodes CAWISRDTNYGYTF.

J is TRBJ1-3 and V is TRBV4-3; D gene uncertain. V was shortened by 2 bases and J by 3 bases, with 5 bases between the two germline ends. The CDR3 totals 13 residues. CDR1 is LGHNA and CDR2 is YSLEER in the germline V gene. This chain's CDR3 is CASSQISGNTIYF. The CDR3 DNA follows: TGCGCCAGCAGCCAAATTAGTGGAAACACCATATATTTT.

As DNA, the CDR3 is TGTGCCTGGAGTGTATTGAGGGTGGATGAGCAGTTCTTC. Amino acids: CAWSVLRVDEQFF. This chain connects TRBV30 to TRBJ2-1; D may be TRBD2 (5 bases). Germline values: CDR1 GTSNPN, CDR2 SVGIG (reference sequence). Between the trimmed V and J ends, which lost 0 bases and 8 bases, there was a span of 11 bases. The CDR3 consists of 13 residues.

This clone was found a few times. The genes are TRBV4-3 and TRBJ1-1; possibly TRBD1 for D (6 bases). This CDR3 comprises 14 residues. V was trimmed by 4 bases and J by 7 bases, leaving 16 bases between them. Germline V gene data show CDR1 as LGHNA and CDR2 as YSLEER. This CDR3 is CASSLARGPFEAFF. Written as DNA, the CDR3 is TGCGCCAGCAGCCTGGCCAGGGGACCCTTTGAAGCTTTCTTT.

The rearrangement uses TRBV7-9 and TRBJ2-7; the match to TRBD1 covers 12 bases. The CDR3 runs to 15 residues. CDR1 and CDR2 (germline): SEHNR, FQNEAQ (reference sequence). After removal of 3 bases from V and 6 bases from J, the junction contained 6 bases not matched to a gene. CDR3 sequence reads: CASSFRGTGGVEQYF. The CDR3 nucleotides read TGTGCCAGCAGCTTTAGAGGGACAGGGGGCGTCGAGCAGTACTTC.

This clone was seen a handful of times. The chain has TRBV5-1 and TRBJ2-1, with 10 bases fitting TRBD1. The CDR3 consists of 15 residues. The V segment lost 1 base and the J segment 4 bases; nucleotides outside the gene matches: 2. The V gene's germline CDR1 is SGHRS and CDR2 YFSETQ. CDR3 loop: CASSLPGQGYNEQFF. In DNA form, the CDR3 reads TGCGCCAGCAGCTTGCCGGGACAGGGGTACAATGAGCAGTTCTTC.

This chain connects TRBV2 to TRBJ1-1; no definite D call. Per germline, CDR1 SNHLY and CDR2 FYNNEI. The CDR3 runs 15 residues. V was trimmed by 6 bases and J by 3 bases, leaving 17 bases between them. Here the CDR3 DNA reads TGTGCCAGCAGGGGCCTACTAAGCGGGTACACTGAAGCTTTCTTT. This codes for CASRGLLSGYTEAFF.

The sample holds a few counts of this clone. This sequence joins TRBV19 and TRBJ1-5; 7 nucleotides agree with TRBD1. Germline V gives CDR1 LNHDA, CDR2 SQIVND (reference sequence). This CDR3 has 13 amino acids. V lost 10 bases, J lost 3 bases, and 6 bases stayed unmatched. CDR3 nucleotides: TGTGCCACTACGACAGGGCTCAATCAGCCCCAGCATTTT. Translating it yields CATTTGLNQPQHF.

V and J are TRBV7-3 and TRBJ2-5; TRBD1 matches 11 bases. CDR1 and CDR2 from the germline V gene are SGHTA and FQGTGA. This CDR3 spans 16 amino acids. V shed 4 bases and J 4 bases; nucleotides not matched to a gene: 8. The CDR3 is CASSSQGQGARETQYF. The CDR3 DNA is TGTGCCAGCAGCTCCCAAGGACAGGGGGCTCGAGAGACCCAGTACTTC.

This clone was picked up a small number of times. The chain couples TRBV6-5 to TRBJ2-3; 8 nucleotides agree with TRBD2. CDR3 length: 14 residues. The ends lost 7 bases at V and 3 bases at J; junction bases unmatched: 6. Germline CDR1 is MNHEY and CDR2 is SVGAGI. The CDR3 sequence is CASKYGRATDTQYF. The CDR3 coding sequence is TGTGCCAGCAAATACGGGAGGGCTACAGATACGCAGTATTTT.

This rearrangement joins TRBV5-1 to TRBJ2-1; TRBD2 aligns across 11 bases. The V segment lost 6 bases and the J segment 7 bases; nucleotides outside the gene matches: 9. The germline V gene has CDR1 SGHRS and CDR2 YFSETQ. The CDR3 spans 15 residues. The CDR3 region is CASTTEASGRNEQFF. The CDR3 DNA follows: TGCGCCAGCACCACGGAGGCTAGCGGGAGGAATGAGCAGTTCTTC.

The V call is TRBV9, the J call TRBJ2-2; D possibly corresponds to TRBD2 (6 bases). The CDR3 is 14 amino acids. Per the germline V gene, CDR1 is SGDLS and CDR2 is YYNGEE. V lost 1 base and J 4 bases, leaving 8 bases between the germline ends. The CDR3 protein is CASSVTSPTGELFF. The CDR3 DNA sequence: TGTGCCAGCAGCGTAACTAGCCCCACCGGGGAGCTGTTTTTT.

V and J are TRBV30 and TRBJ2-1, with 8 bases identical to TRBD2. This CDR3 is built from 15 residues. V shed 2 bases, J shed 0 bases, and the junction held 3 bases outside the gene matches. Germline assignment: CDR1 GTSNPN and CDR2 SVGIG (reference sequence). The CDR3 bases are TGTGCCTGGAGTCCCGGGACTAGCTCCTACAATGAGCAGTTCTTC. It specifies CAWSPGTSSYNEQFF. The full variable domain, in which reference TRBV30 and TRBJ2-1 provide the parts outside the CDR3, is SQTIHQWPATLVQPVGSPLSLECTVEGTSNPNLYWYRQAAGRGLQLLFYSVGIGQISSEVPQNLSASRPQDRQFILSSKKLLLSDSGFYLCAWSPGTSSYNEQFFGPGTRLTVL.

The V and J genes are TRBV5-4 and TRBJ1-4; TRBD1 matches at 7 bases. CDR1 is SGHNT, CDR2 YYREEE, per germline (reference sequence). The V and J ends lost 0 bases and 6 bases, in that order; junction bases with no gene match: 8. CDR3 size: 16 residues. CDR3 protein: CASSLASAGGYEKLFF. The DNA of the CDR3 is TGTGCCAGCAGCTTGGCATCGGCAGGGGGGTATGAAAAACTGTTTTTT.

This clone has more than one count but fewer than ten. CDR3 region: CATPGQGTGYGYTF. In nucleotides, the CDR3 is TGTGCCACCCCGGGACAGGGCACCGGCTATGGCTACACCTTC. The chain employs TRBV2 and TRBJ1-2; 9 bases map to TRBD1. The germline V gene has CDR1 SNHLY and CDR2 FYNNEI. The CDR3 contains 14 residues. V trimming: 10 bases; J trimming: 4 bases; junction bases outside the gene matches: 10.

This clone occurred a few times. The chain links TRBV27 to TRBJ2-5; 9 bases are a match to TRBD1. This CDR3 is built from 15 residues. Trimming took 3 bases from V and 5 from J; bases not matched to a gene: 7. Germline CDR1 is MNHEY and CDR2 is SMNVEV (reference sequence). The CDR3 sequence: CASSLLGTGRETQYF. The CDR3 DNA follows: TGTGCCAGCAGTTTGTTAGGGACAGGGAGGGAGACCCAGTACTTC.

This clone was detected only a few times. The chain couples TRBV4-3 to TRBJ1-2; D remains unclear. CDR3 length equals 15 residues. Germline values: CDR1 LGHNA, CDR2 YSLEER. The ends were cut back, 0 bases at V and 8 bases at J, with 16 bases in the middle. In DNA form, the CDR3 reads TGCGCCAGCAGCCAAGACCCAACGGTTCTTAGAGGCTACACCTTC. Translation gives CASSQDPTVLRGYTF.

V usage is TRBV28 and J usage is TRBJ1-2; 9 nucleotides align to TRBD1. This CDR3 contains 14 residues. V lost 4 bases, J lost 4 bases, and 4 bases stayed unmatched. Per germline, CDR1 MDHEN and CDR2 SYDVKM. CDR3 nucleotide sequence: TGTGCCAGCAGTTCGGGACAGGGACCCTATGGCTACACCTTC. Its protein is CASSSGQGPYGYTF.

V and J are TRBV2 and TRBJ2-7; 11 bases line up with TRBD2. Germline values: CDR1 SNHLY, CDR2 FYNNEI. Unmatched junction bases numbered 11, after V lost 10 bases and J lost 6 bases. The CDR3 extends over 14 amino acids. CDR3: CATWGSGRAGEQYF. The CDR3 nucleotides are TGTGCCACTTGGGGTAGCGGGAGGGCCGGCGAGCAGTACTTC.

This clone has only a few counts. This CDR3 reads CAWSLRQGSYNEQFF. CDR3 DNA sequence: TGTGCCTGGAGCTTACGACAGGGCTCCTACAATGAGCAGTTCTTC. This rearrangement joins TRBV30 to TRBJ2-1; 7 bases are a match to TRBD1. Germline CDR1 and CDR2: GTSNPN and SVGIG (reference sequence). V was pared by 3 bases and J by 0 bases, with 5 bases of the junction left unmatched. This CDR3 is 15 amino acids long.